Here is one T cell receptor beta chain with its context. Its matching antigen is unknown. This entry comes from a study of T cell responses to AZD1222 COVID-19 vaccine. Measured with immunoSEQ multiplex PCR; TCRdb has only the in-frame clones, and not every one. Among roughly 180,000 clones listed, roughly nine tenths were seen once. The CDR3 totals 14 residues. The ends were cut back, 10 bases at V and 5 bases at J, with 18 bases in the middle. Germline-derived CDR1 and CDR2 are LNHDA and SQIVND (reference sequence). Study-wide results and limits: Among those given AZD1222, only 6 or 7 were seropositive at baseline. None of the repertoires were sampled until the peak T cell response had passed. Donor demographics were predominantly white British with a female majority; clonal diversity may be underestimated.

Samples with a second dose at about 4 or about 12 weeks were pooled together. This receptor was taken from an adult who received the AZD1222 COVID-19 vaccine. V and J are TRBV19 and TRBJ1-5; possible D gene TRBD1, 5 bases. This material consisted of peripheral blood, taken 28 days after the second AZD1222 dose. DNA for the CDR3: TGTGCCACCACGTGGGACGGACGCTATCAGCCCCAGCATTTT. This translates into CATTWDGRYQPQHF.